The source of this T cell receptor beta chain is a study of blood T cell repertoires in COVID-19. In the study overall: The origin of the acute and convalescent COVID-19 samples was the United States, Italy and Spain. PBMCs, B-cell-depleted T cells, or T cells were the source of the cDNA or gDNA that made up the material.

Deletions cut 6 bases from V and 5 bases from J, with 11 bases between. Germline values: CDR1 MDHEN, CDR2 SYDVKM. The CDR3 runs to 13 residues. The authors' processing: Estimates of nucleated cell counts were drawn from the amplification of reference gene primers. Repertoires were generated with immunoSEQ multiplex PCR, while TCRdb's copy carries only in-frame clones and drops some. V, J and clone size are taken as reported in that table, and D and trimming were inferred from the DNA itself. Seen here are approximately 74,000 clones, 65% to 85% observed once, and the top ten hold about 2.5%. The sequence was collected from a man older than 75 with active or convalescent COVID-19. The sample was peripheral blood. This chain connects TRBV28 to TRBJ1-5; D unresolved. CDR3 sequence reads: CASRLGSHQPQHF. CDR3 in DNA: TGTGCCAGCAGACTAGGGAGTCATCAGCCCCAGCATTTT.